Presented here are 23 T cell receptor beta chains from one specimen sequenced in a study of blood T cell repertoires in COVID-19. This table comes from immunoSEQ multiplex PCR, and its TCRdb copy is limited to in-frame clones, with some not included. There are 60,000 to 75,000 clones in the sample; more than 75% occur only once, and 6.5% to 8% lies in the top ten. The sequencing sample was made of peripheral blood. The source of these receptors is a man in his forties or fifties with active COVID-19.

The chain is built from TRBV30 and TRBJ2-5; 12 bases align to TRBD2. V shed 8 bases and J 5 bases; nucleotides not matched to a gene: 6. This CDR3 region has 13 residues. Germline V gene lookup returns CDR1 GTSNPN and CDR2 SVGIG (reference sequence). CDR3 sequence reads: CAGTLAGGETQYF. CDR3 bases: TGTGCCGGAACCCTAGCGGGAGGGGAGACCCAGTACTTC.

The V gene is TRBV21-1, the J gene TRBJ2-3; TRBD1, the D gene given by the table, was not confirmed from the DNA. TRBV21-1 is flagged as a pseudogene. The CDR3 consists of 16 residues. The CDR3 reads CASSRTDRGCADTQYF. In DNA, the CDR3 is TGTGCCAGCAGCAGGACGGACAGGGGGTGTGCAGATACGCAGTATTTT.

The CDR3 nucleotides are TGTGCCAGCAGTTCGCTTAACAGCGAGCAGTACTTC. Translating gives CASSSLNSEQYF. V usage is TRBV6-2 or TRBV6-3 and J usage is TRBJ2-7; D is undetermined. This CDR3 is 12 amino acids long. Germline CDR1 MNHEY, CDR2 SVGEGT. V shed 4 bases and J shed 6 bases, with 10 bases lying between them.

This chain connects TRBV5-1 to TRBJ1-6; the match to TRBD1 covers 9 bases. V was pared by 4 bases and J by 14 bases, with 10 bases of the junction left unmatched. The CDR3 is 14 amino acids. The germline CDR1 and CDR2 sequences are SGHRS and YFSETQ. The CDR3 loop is CASSEPGQGKSLHF. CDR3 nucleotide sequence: TGCGCCAGCAGCGAACCGGGACAGGGTAAATCCCTCCACTTT.

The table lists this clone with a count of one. The CDR3: CASSLVLRVGQYF. The CDR3, as DNA: TGTGCCAGCAGCTTAGTGCTTCGGGTGGGGCAGTACTTC. This chain joins TRBV7-2 and TRBJ2-7, with D uncertain. The CDR3 consists of 13 residues. Trimming cost V 1 base and J 9 bases, with 13 bases left between them. CDR1 and CDR2 (germline): SGHTA, FQGNSA.

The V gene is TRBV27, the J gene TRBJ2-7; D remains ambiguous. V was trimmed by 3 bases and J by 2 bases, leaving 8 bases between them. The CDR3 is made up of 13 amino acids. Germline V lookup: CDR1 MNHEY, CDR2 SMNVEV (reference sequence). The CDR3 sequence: CASSLGAAYEQYF. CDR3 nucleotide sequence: TGTGCCAGCAGTTTGGGCGCAGCCTACGAGCAGTACTTC.

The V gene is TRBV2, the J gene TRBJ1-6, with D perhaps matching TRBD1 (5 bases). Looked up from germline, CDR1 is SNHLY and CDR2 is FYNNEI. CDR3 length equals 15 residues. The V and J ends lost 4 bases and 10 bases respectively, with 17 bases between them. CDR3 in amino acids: CASSVSQGRRSPLHF. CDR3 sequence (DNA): TGTGCCAGCAGTGTGAGCCAGGGCCGAAGGTCACCCCTCCACTTT. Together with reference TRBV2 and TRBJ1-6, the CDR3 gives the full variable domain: EPEVTQTPSHQVTQMGQEVILRCVPISNHLYFYWYRQILGQKVEFLVSFYNNEISEKSEIFDDQFSVERPDGSNFTLKIRSTKLEDSAMYFCASSVSQGRRSPLHFGNGTRLTVT.

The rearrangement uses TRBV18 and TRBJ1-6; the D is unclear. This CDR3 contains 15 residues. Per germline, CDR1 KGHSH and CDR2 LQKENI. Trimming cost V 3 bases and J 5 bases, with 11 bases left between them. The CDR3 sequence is CASSPSDLNNSPLHF. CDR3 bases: TGTGCCAGCTCACCTTCAGACTTAAATAATTCACCCCTCCACTTT.

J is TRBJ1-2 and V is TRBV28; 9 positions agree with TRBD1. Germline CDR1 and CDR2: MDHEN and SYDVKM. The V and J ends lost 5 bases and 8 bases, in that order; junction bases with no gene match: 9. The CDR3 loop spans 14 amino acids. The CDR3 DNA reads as TGTGCCAGCAGTGAGGGACAGGGAATGGGGGGCTACACCTTC. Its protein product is CASSEGQGMGGYTF.

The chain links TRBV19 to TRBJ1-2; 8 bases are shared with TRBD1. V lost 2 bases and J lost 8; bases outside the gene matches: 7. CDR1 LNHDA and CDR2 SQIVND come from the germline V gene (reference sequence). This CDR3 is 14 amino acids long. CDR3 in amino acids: CASSINRDRNGYTF. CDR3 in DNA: TGTGCCAGTAGTATAAACCGGGACAGGAACGGCTACACCTTC.

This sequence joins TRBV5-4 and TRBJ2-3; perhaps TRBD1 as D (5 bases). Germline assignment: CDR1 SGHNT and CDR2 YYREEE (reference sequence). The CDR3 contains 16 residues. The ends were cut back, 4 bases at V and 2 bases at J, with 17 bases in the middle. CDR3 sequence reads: CASSRGNLMTTDTQYF. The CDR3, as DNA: TGTGCCAGCAGCAGGGGCAATTTAATGACCACAGATACGCAGTATTTT. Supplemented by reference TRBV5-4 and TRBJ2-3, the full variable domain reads ETGVTQSPTHLIKTRGQQVTLRCSSQSGHNTVSWYQQALGQGPQFIFQYYREEENGRGNFPPRFSGLQFPNYSSELNVNALELDDSALYLCASSRGNLMTTDTQYFGPGTRLTVL.

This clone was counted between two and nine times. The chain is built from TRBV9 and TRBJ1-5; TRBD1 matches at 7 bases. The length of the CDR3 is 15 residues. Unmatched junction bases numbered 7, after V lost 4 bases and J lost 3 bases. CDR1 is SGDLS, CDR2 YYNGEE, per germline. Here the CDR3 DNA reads TGTGCCAGCAGCCCTCAGACAGGGCCCAATCAGCCCCAGCATTTT. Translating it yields CASSPQTGPNQPQHF.

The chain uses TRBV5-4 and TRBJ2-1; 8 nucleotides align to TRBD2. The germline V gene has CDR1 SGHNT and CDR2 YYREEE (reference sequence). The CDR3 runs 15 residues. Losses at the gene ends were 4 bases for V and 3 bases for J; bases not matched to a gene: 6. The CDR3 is CASSVSGSHYNEQFF. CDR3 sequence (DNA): TGTGCCAGCAGCGTGAGCGGGAGCCACTACAATGAGCAGTTCTTC. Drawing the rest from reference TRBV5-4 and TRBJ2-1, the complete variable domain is ETGVTQSPTHLIKTRGQQVTLRCSSQSGHNTVSWYQQALGQGPQFIFQYYREEENGRGNFPPRFSGLQFPNYSSELNVNALELDDSALYLCASSVSGSHYNEQFFGPGTRLTVL.

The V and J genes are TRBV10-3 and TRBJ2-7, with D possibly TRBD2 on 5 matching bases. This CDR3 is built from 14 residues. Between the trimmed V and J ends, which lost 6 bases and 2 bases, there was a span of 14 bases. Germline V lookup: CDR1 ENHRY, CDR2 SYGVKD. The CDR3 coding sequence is TGTGCCATCAGCCCCAGTGTCGGGACCTACGAGCAGTACTTC. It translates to CAISPSVGTYEQYF.

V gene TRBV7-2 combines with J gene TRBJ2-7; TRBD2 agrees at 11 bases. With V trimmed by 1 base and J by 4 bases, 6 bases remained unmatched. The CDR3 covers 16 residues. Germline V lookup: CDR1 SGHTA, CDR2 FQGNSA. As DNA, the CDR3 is TGTGCCAGCAGCTTAGGTCCTAGCGGGGGGACATACGAGCAGTACTTC. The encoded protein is CASSLGPSGGTYEQYF.

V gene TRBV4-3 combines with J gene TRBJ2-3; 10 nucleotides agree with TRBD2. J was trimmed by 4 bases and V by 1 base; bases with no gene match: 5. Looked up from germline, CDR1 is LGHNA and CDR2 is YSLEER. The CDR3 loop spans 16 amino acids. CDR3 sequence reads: CASSQGASGSSDTQYF. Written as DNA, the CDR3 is TGCGCCAGCAGCCAAGGGGCTAGCGGGAGCTCAGATACGCAGTATTTT.

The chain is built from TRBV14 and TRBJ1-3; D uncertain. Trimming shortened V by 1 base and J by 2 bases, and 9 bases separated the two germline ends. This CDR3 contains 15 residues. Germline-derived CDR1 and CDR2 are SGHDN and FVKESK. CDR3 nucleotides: TGTGCCAGCAGCCAAGCACTCCGGGCTGGAAACACCATATATTTT. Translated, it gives CASSQALRAGNTIYF.

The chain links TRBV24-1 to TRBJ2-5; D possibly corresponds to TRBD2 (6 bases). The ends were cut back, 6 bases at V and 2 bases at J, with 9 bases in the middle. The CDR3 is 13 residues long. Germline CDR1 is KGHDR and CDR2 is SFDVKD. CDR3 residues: CATSRGLQETQYF. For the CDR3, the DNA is TGTGCCACCAGTCGGGGGTTACAAGAGACCCAGTACTTC.

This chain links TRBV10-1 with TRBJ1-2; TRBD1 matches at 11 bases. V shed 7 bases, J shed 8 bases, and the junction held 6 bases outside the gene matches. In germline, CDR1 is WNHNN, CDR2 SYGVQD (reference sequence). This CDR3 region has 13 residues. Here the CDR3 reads CASTWTGGLGYTF. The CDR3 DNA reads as TGCGCCAGCACTTGGACAGGGGGCTTGGGCTACACCTTC.

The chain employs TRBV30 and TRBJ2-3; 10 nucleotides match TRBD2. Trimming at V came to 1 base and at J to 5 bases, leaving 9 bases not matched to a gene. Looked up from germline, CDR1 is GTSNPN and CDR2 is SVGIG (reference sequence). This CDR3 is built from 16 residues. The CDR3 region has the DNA TGTGCCTGGAGTGAGGGATTTAGCGGGAGGAGAGATACGCAGTATTTT. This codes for CAWSEGFSGRRDTQYF. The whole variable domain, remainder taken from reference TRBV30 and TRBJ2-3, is SQTIHQWPATLVQPVGSPLSLECTVEGTSNPNLYWYRQAAGRGLQLLFYSVGIGQISSEVPQNLSASRPQDRQFILSSKKLLLSDSGFYLCAWSEGFSGRRDTQYFGPGTRLTVL.

In DNA, the CDR3 is TGTGCCAGCAGCTTGTACGACAGGGGGACTGAAGCTTTCTTT. The encoded protein is CASSLYDRGTEAFF. V is TRBV5-6 and J is TRBJ1-1; 9 bases map to TRBD1. There are 14 residues in the CDR3. The germline V gene encodes CDR1 SGHDT and CDR2 YYEEEE. The trim removed 1 base at V and 5 bases at J, leaving 3 bases unmatched.

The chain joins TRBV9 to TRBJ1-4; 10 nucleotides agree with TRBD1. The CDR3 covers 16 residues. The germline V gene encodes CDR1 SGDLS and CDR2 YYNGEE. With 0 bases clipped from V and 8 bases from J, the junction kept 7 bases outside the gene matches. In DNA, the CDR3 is TGTGCCAGCAGCGTAGGCGGGACAGGGGTCGGGGAAAAACTGTTTTTT. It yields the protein CASSVGGTGVGEKLFF.

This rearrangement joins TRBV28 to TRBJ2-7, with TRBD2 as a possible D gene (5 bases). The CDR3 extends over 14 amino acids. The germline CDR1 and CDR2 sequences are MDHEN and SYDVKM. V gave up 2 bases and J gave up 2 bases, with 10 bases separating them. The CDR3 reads CASSLAGGAYEQYF. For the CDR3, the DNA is TGTGCCAGCAGTTTAGCGGGTGGGGCCTACGAGCAGTACTTC. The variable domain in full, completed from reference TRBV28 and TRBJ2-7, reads DVKVTQSSRYLVKRTGEKVFLECVQDMDHENMFWYRQDPGLGLRLIYFSYDVKMKEKGDIPEGYSVSREKKERFSLILESASTNQTSMYLCASSLAGGAYEQYFGPGTRLTVT.